One T cell receptor beta chain is described in this entry. The table came from immunoSEQ multiplex PCR; TCRdb's copy has only in-frame clones and leaves some out. This sample has 150,000 or so clones, with approximately 90% found just once. The sample originates from a study of T cell responses to AZD1222 COVID-19 vaccine. The receptor comes from an adult in good health. Material: peripheral blood, obtained on day 0 of AZD1222 vaccination.

The CDR3 loop is CATTGGFAGIGELFF. The CDR3 region has the DNA TGTGCCACTACAGGGGGGTTTGCGGGGATCGGGGAGCTGTTTTTT. The J gene is TRBJ2-2, the V gene TRBV2; TRBD1 aligns across 8 bases. CDR1 SNHLY and CDR2 FYNNEI come from the germline V gene. Trimming at V came to 10 bases and at J to 7 bases, leaving 14 bases not matched to a gene. The CDR3 consists of 15 residues.